Listed below are T cell receptor beta chains from one sample, sequenced in a study of T cells in Graves' hyperthyroidism and ophthalmopathy. TCRdb ran MiXCR on the multiplex PCR reads and lists one entry per CDR3 protein. Here the sample spans 490,000 or so distinct CDR3 sequences, about 20% being singletons. Material: blood. The receptors shown here come from a woman aged 70-85 years with Graves' ophthalmopathy. The CDR3 runs from the conserved cysteine through the conserved F or W. The D gene is left open where the match is weak. Not every row has a clone size; where given, it reads once, few, many or a size class.

d_call,clone_size,j_call,v_call,cdr3_aa,cdr3_nt
-,-,TRBJ2-7,TRBV9,CASSPDSRYEQYF,TGTGCCAGCAGCCCTGACAGTAGATACGAGCAGTACTTC
-,many,TRBJ2-3,TRBV2,CASSSLGSTDTQYF,TGTGCCAGCAGTTCCCTTGGCAGCACAGATACGCAGTATTTT
TRBD2,-,TRBJ2-5,TRBV20-1,CSASPQGRGEETQYF,TGCAGTGCTAGCCCCCAGGGGCGGGGGGAAGAGACCCAGTACTTC
-,-,TRBJ1-1,TRBV5-6,CASSSRLGYNTEAFF,TGTGCCAGCAGCTCCAGGTTGGGCTACAACACTGAAGCTTTCTTT
-,-,TRBJ2-3,TRBV6-1,CASTSNGWAGGTDTQYF,TGTGCCAGCACCTCAAACGGCTGGGCAGGGGGCACAGATACGCAGTATTTT
-,few,TRBJ1-6,TRBV6-1,CATKDPRTSPLHF,TGTGCCACAAAAGACCCTAGGACCTCACCCCTCCACTTT
-,many,TRBJ2-3,TRBV2,CASSEARGGNTDTQYF,TGTGCCAGCAGTGAAGCGAGGGGGGGAAACACAGATACGCAGTATTTT
-,-,TRBJ1-2,TRBV5-1,CASSLDTDLKANYGYTF,TGCGCCAGCAGCTTGGATACAGACCTAAAAGCTAACTATGGCTACACCTTC
-,few,TRBJ1-1,TRBV5-1,CASSSSPGSVTEAFF,TGCGCCAGCAGCTCATCCCCCGGGAGCGTCACTGAAGCTTTCTTT
TRBD1,-,TRBJ1-5,TRBV7-2,CASSVTGGSQPQHF,TGTGCCAGCAGCGTGACAGGGGGCAGTCAGCCCCAGCATTTT
TRBD2,few,TRBJ2-1,TRBV18,CASSPPLGGRGFNNEQFF,TGTGCCAGCTCACCACCGTTAGGAGGGAGGGGTTTCAACAATGAGCAGTTCTTC
-,few,TRBJ2-5,TRBV6-1,CASSFRGAEETQYF,TGTGCCAGCAGTTTTAGAGGGGCGGAGGAGACCCAGTACTTC
-,many,TRBJ2-4,TRBV2,CASSEAQGVLAKNIQYF,TGTGCCAGCAGTGAAGCACAGGGCGTCCTGGCCAAAAACATTCAGTACTTC
TRBD1,few,TRBJ2-3,TRBV10-3,CAISGGQGGTDTQYF,TGTGCCATCTCCGGCGGACAGGGGGGCACAGATACGCAGTATTTT
-,-,TRBJ1-2,TRBV6-5,CASSSVSYGYTF,TGTGCCAGCAGTTCCGTATCCTATGGCTACACCTTC
-,-,TRBJ1-1,TRBV20-1,CSAPRQTVGTEAFF,TGCAGTGCTCCCAGACAGACCGTGGGCACTGAAGCTTTCTTT
-,few,TRBJ2-7,TRBV6-1,CASRGASWDEQYF,TGTGCCAGCAGGGGGGCCTCCTGGGACGAGCAGTACTTC
-,-,TRBJ2-7,TRBV12-5,CASGLDSHYEQYF,TGTGCTAGTGGTTTAGACTCACACTACGAGCAGTACTTC
TRBD2,-,TRBJ2-1,TRBV14,CASSRAKGLAGGPWAEQFF,TGTGCCAGCAGCCGAGCGAAGGGACTAGCGGGAGGGCCGTGGGCTGAGCAGTTCTTC
TRBD2,few,TRBJ2-1,TRBV24-1,CATQVGRNNEQFF,TGTGCCACCCAAGTCGGGAGGAACAATGAGCAGTTCTTC
-,few,TRBJ1-4,TRBV7-9,CASSIGRGATNEKLFF,TGTGCCAGCAGCATCGGCCGGGGAGCAACTAATGAAAAACTGTTTTTT
-,-,TRBJ2-3,TRBV10-3,CAISDPSRRGTDTQYF,TGTGCCATCAGTGATCCGTCTCGGAGGGGTACAGATACGCAGTATTTT
-,-,TRBJ1-3,TRBV30,CAWRGRFSGNTIYF,TGTGCCTGGAGGGGGAGATTCTCTGGAAACACCATATATTTT
TRBD1,-,TRBJ1-5,TRBV19,CASTSGDRGPYSNQPQHF,TGTGCCAGTACCTCTGGGGACAGGGGACCTTATAGCAATCAGCCCCAGCATTTT
-,-,TRBJ1-4,TRBV4-3,CASSQGGGEKLFF,TGCGCCAGCAGCCAAGGAGGGGGAGAAAAACTGTTTTTT
-,few,TRBJ2-7,TRBV6-1,CASRPRTASEQYF,TGTGCCAGCAGACCCAGGACAGCCTCCGAGCAGTACTTC
-,-,TRBJ2-5,TRBV9,CASSVEGGRAQYF,TGTGCCAGCAGCGTCGAGGGGGGGAGGGCCCAGTACTTC
-,-,TRBJ2-7,TRBV7-9,CAGGRGRTSEQYF,TGTGCCGGCGGACGGGGGCGGACTAGCGAGCAGTACTTC
-,many,TRBJ1-5,TRBV30,CAWSEGRDNQPQHF,TGTGCCTGGAGTGAGGGTAGAGACAATCAGCCCCAGCATTTT
TRBD1,few,TRBJ1-3,TRBV2,CASRETGGYGNTIYF,TGTGCCAGCAGGGAAACAGGGGGATATGGAAACACCATATATTTT
-,few,TRBJ2-3,TRBV10-3,CAISDLGPDTQYF,TGTGCCATCAGTGATCTTGGCCCAGATACGCAGTATTTT
-,many,TRBJ1-6,TRBV12-3/TRBV12-4,CASSSRDNSPLHF,TGTGCCAGCAGTTCCCGGGACAATTCACCCCTCCACTTT
-,many,TRBJ1-1,TRBV18,CASSPGGWNTEAFF,TGTGCCAGCTCACCCGGAGGTTGGAACACTGAAGCTTTCTTT
TRBD2,-,TRBJ2-7,TRBV9,CASSPLAGGSSYEQYF,TGTGCCAGCAGCCCTTTAGCGGGAGGGTCGTCCTACGAGCAGTACTTC
TRBD1,-,TRBJ2-2,TRBV4-2,CASSPTGQTGELFF,TGTGCCAGCAGCCCGACAGGGCAGACCGGGGAGCTGTTTTTT
-,few,TRBJ1-6,TRBV20-1,CSARDMGTALHF,TGCAGTGCTAGAGATATGGGAACCGCTCTCCACTTT
-,-,TRBJ1-2,TRBV25-1,CASRQGIYGYTF,TGTGCCAGCAGACAGGGAATTTATGGCTACACCTTC
TRBD1,-,TRBJ2-7,TRBV6-1,CAVQGSAGGEQYF,TGTGCCGTACAGGGGTCCGCTGGGGGCGAGCAGTACTTC
-,-,TRBJ2-2,TRBV18,CASSPQATGELFF,TGTGCCAGCTCACCACAAGCGACCGGGGAGCTGTTTTTT
-,few,TRBJ1-1,TRBV5-4,CASSLDAEAFF,TGTGCCAGCAGCTTGGATGCTGAAGCTTTCTTT
-,many,TRBJ1-1,TRBV20-1,CSARDWGRVNTEAFF,TGCAGTGCTAGAGATTGGGGCAGGGTGAACACTGAAGCTTTCTTT
-,-,TRBJ2-1,TRBV5-1,CASSSGAGGRNEQFF,TGCGCCAGCAGCTCGGGGGCAGGGGGGCGGAATGAGCAGTTCTTC
TRBD2,-,TRBJ2-1,TRBV6-6,CASSYSPSGRNEQFF,TGTGCCAGCAGTTACTCTCCTAGCGGGCGGAATGAGCAGTTCTTC
-,few,TRBJ1-5,TRBV19,CASSFMGQPQHF,TGTGCCAGTAGTTTCATGGGTCAGCCCCAGCATTTT
-,many,TRBJ1-1,TRBV2,CASTTGFSEAFF,TGTGCCAGCACTACAGGGTTTAGTGAAGCTTTCTTT
-,few,TRBJ2-1,TRBV14,CTSSQGLWIGDNEQFF,TGTACCAGCAGCCAAGGGCTTTGGATCGGGGACAATGAGCAGTTCTTC
TRBD1,few,TRBJ1-1,TRBV7-2,CASSTGQGLYTEAFF,TGTGCCAGCAGCACGGGACAGGGTTTGTACACTGAAGCTTTCTTT